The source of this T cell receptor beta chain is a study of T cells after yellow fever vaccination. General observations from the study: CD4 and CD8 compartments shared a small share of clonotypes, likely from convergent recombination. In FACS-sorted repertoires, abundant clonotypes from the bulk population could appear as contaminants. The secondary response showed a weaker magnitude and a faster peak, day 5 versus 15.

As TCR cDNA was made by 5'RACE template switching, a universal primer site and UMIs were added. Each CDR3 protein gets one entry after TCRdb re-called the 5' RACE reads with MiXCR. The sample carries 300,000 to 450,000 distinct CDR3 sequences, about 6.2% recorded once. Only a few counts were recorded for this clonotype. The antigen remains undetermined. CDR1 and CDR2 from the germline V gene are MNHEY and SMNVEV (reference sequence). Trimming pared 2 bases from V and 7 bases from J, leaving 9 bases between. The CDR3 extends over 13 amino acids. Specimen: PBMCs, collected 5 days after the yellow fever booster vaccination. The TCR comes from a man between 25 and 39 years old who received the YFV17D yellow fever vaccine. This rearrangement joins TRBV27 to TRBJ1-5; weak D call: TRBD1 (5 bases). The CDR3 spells CASSLLEGQPQHF. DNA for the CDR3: TGTGCCAGCAGTTTACTGGAGGGGCAGCCCCAGCATTTT.